This T cell receptor (beta chain) was sequenced during a study of T cell responses to AZD1222 COVID-19 vaccine (dated by TCRdb to the early 2020s). With respect to the entire study: A total of 230 to 250 trial participants underwent TCR sequencing, of whom about 210 received two doses of AZD1222 and about 26 received two doses of the MenACWY control vaccine. Trial participants were enrolled by age into 18-55, 56-69 and 70-plus year subgroups, with about 150, 28 and 57 TCR-sequenced participants respectively. Broader findings and caveats from the paper: The 56-69-year group was small, and its depth increase did not reach significance, likely because of low power. Conclusions about previously exposed vaccinees are limited, since just a handful of AZD1222 recipients were seropositive for SARS-CoV-2 at baseline. No day 14 peak-response samples were available, so repertoires were characterized only after the peak T cell response. CD4 TCRs associated with the vaccine covered the entire spike protein, and the dominant responses were in regions 160-218 and 743-854. Epitopes outside the regions mutated in the B.1.351 and B.1.1.7 variants were reportedly recognized by nearly half of the unique spike-specific TCRs. After two AZD1222 doses, spike-specific TCR breadth and depth were significantly higher than at day 0 and than in MenACWY recipients. Participants were mostly white British and included more females than males, and it was suggested by the authors that clonal diversity may have been underestimated.

CDR1 and CDR2, looked up from the germline V gene, are SGHTA and FQGTGA. V is cut by 5 bases and J by 0 bases, and the space between the germline ends is 10 bases. The CDR3 starts with the cysteine, ends with the phenylalanine, and has 14 residues. The kept DNA is CDR3 alone, 42 bases in frame from the first base. The CDR3 regions of human TCRbeta chains were subjected to immunosequencing. Per the original workflow: Repertoire TCRs were matched against a reference library of SARS-CoV-2-specific TCRs generated with the MIRA antigen-specificity platform. Breadth meant the fraction of unique TCRs that were SARS-CoV-2-associated, whereas depth meant the fraction of total T cells that were SARS-CoV-2-associated. Using the MIRA data, each spike-specific TCR was assigned both to the spike region to which the TCR was reactive and to a CD4 or CD8 class. Log10-transformed breadth and depth values were compared by one-way ANOVA with Sidak's multiple comparisons tests. The source is immuneACCESS, and TCRdb retained only in-frame sequences with V and J called. Part of the clones is not carried over; for the studies checked, unresolved V genes explain less than half of this, and the remainder is unexplained. From that table come the V and J calls and clone size; the DNA was used to work out D and trimming. This sample is represented by approximately 77,000 clones; over 75% of them were singletons. The top ten clones comprise roughly 3.6% of the sample.

Points on this clone: Its antigen remains unidentified. No much larger clonotype is one base removed from it; base qualities were not supplied.

The sample's time point label is to be understood as: about 28 days (+/-7) after the second vaccine dose. AZD1222 recipients with second doses at about 4 weeks or about 12 weeks were pooled, because spike-specific TCR depth and breadth did not differ between schedules. Vaccinee samples came from UK trials COV001 and COV002, including a single-blind randomized controlled phase 2/3 trial of AZD1222 (ChAdOx1 nCoV-19) in healthy adults. For TCRbeta chain sequencing, PBMC samples were collected from trial participants at day 0 and at day 28 after the second dose. The material was peripheral blood, obtained 28 days after the second AZD1222 dose. The receptor comes from an adult who received the AZD1222 COVID-19 vaccine. The chain was built from TRBV7-3 and TRBJ2-5; the D gene assignment is ambiguous. The sequenced DNA: TGTGCCAGCAGCACAGACGGGTACCAAGAGACCCAGTACTTC. It is translated as CASSTDGYQETQYF.